The source of this T cell receptor beta chain is a study of T cells after yellow fever vaccination. The ends were cut back, 0 bases at V and 8 bases at J, with 8 bases in the middle. This CDR3 has 13 amino acids. Germline V CDR1 and CDR2: SGHDT, YYEEEE. TCRdb re-derived calls from the 5' RACE reads in MiXCR, one entry per CDR3 protein. The sample lists some 400,000 distinct CDR3 sequences, over 5% occurring once. This clonotype was picked up a small number of times. This TCR came from a man aged 30 to 45 who received the YFV17D yellow fever vaccine. This sample comprised PBMCs, obtained 5 days after the yellow fever booster vaccination. This chain links TRBV5-6 with TRBJ1-4; no clear D. The DNA for the CDR3 is TGTGCCAGCAGCTTGGGTGCAGGCGAAAAACTGTTTTTT. This sequence encodes CASSLGAGEKLFF. The complete variable domain, with remaining parts taken from reference TRBV5-6 and TRBJ1-4, reads DAGVTQSPTHLIKTRGQQVTLRCSPKSGHDTVSWYQQALGQGPQFIFQYYEEEERQRGNFPDRFSGHQFPNYSSELNVNALLLGDSALYLCASSLGAGEKLFFGSGTQLSVL.